The clone carrying this T cell receptor (beta chain) was observed a few times. Its cognate antigen is unknown. The data originate from a study of T-cell reconstitution after alpha-beta-depleted transplantation in children. General study results and limits: Diversity of TCRbeta at day 60 was high in some patients, arising from surviving recipient T cells and thymic progenitors. The main origin of T-cell counts and diversity one year after transplant was newly produced T cells. Roughly two months post-transplant, alpha-beta T cells reportedly originated from several hundred graft clones that had expanded.

The library targeted TCRbeta and was prepared with unique molecular identifiers. In TCRdb, the PCR reads were re-called with MiXCR into one record per CDR3 protein. The sample lists 440,000 or so distinct CDR3 sequences; about 40% were seen once. With V trimmed by 1 base and J by 8 bases, 12 bases remained unmatched. The length of the CDR3 is 17 residues. CDR1 is LGHNA, CDR2 YSLEER, per germline. The sequenced sample was PBMCs, obtained before TCRalphabeta/CD19-depleted stem cell transplant. This chain joins TRBV4-3 and TRBJ2-1, with 9 bases aligning to TRBD2. The clonotype comes from a girl aged 2 to 10 with aplastic anemia, due to receive a stem cell transplant. DNA for the CDR3: TGCGCCAGCAGCCAAGTCCCTGCGGGAGGGGGACGGGATGAGCAGTTCTTC. Translating it yields CASSQVPAGGGRDEQFF.